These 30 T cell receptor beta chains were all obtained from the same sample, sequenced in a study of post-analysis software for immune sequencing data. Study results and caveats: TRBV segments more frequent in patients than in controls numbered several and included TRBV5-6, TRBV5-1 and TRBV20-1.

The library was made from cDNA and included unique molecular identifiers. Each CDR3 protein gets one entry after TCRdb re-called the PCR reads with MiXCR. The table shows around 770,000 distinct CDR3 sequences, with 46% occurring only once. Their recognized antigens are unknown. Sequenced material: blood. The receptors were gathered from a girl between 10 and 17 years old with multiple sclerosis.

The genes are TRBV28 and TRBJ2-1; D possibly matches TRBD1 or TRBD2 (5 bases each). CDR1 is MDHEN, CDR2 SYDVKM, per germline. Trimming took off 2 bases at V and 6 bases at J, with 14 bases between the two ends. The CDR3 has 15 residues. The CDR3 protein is CASSLVPTEGNEQFF. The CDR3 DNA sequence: TGTGCCAGCAGTTTAGTCCCGACAGAGGGCAATGAGCAGTTCTTC.

CDR3 loop: CASSPGAGSTDTQYF. The CDR3 DNA is TGTGCCAGCAGCCCCGGGGCAGGGAGCACAGATACGCAGTATTTT. The rearrangement links TRBV11-2 to TRBJ2-3; D is possibly TRBD1 or TRBD2 (5 bases each). CDR3 size: 15 residues. CDR1 SGHAT and CDR2 FQNNGV come from the germline V gene. Trimming shortened V by 5 bases and J by 0 bases, and 12 bases separated the two germline ends.

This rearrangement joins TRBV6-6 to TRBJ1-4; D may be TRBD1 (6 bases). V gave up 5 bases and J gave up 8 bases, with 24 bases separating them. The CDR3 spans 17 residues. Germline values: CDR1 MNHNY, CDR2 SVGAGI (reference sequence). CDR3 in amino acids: CASSRLRVQGLGEKLFF. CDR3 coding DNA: TGTGCCAGCAGTAGACTTCGCGTACAGGGATTAGGAGAAAAACTGTTTTTT.

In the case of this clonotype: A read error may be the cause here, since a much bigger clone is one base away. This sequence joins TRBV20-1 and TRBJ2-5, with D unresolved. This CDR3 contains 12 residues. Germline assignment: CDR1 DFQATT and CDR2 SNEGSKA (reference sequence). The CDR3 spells CRATRPVETQYF. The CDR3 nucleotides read TGCAGGGCTACGAGACCTGTGGAGACCCAGTACTTC.

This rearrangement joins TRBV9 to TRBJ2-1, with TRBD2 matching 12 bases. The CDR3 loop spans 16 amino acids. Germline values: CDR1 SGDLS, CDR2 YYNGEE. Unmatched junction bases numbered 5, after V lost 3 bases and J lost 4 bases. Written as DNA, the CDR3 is TGTGCCAGCAGCGCTCCTAGCGGGAGGGAATACAATGAGCAGTTCTTC. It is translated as CASSAPSGREYNEQFF.

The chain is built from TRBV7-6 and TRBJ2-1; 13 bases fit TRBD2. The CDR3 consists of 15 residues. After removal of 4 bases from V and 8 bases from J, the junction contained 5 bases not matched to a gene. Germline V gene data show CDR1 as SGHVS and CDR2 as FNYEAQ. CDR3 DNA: TGTGCCAGCAGCTGGACTAGCGGGAGTTACCATGAGCAGTTCTTC. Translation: CASSWTSGSYHEQFF.

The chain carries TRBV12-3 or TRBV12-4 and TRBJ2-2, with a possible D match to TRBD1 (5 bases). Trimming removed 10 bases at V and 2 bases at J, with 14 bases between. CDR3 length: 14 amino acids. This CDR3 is CATVLTGNTGELFF. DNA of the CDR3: TGTGCCACCGTCCTAACAGGAAACACCGGGGAGCTGTTTTTT.

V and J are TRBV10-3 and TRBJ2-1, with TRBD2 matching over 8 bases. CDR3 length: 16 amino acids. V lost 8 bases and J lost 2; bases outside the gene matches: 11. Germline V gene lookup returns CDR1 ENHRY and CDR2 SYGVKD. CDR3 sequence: CAIGKSLAGAYNEQFF. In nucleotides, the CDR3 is TGTGCCATCGGAAAAAGTCTAGCGGGCGCCTACAATGAGCAGTTCTTC.

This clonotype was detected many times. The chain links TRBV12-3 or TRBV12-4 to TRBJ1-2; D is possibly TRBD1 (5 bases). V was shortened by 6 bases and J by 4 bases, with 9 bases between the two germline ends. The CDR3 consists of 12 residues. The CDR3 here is CASSLGLYGYTF. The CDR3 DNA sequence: TGTGCCAGCAGCTTGGGGCTCTATGGCTACACCTTC.

CDR3 residues: CASSPGLAGGPHEQYF. CDR3 nucleotides: TGCGCCAGCAGCCCGGGACTAGCGGGAGGGCCTCACGAGCAGTACTTC. V gene TRBV5-1 combines with J gene TRBJ2-7, with 16 bases fitting TRBD2. The V gene end was trimmed by 4 bases and the J gene end by 5 bases; junction bases not matched to a gene: 6. Germline values: CDR1 SGHRS, CDR2 YFSETQ. This CDR3 has 16 amino acids.

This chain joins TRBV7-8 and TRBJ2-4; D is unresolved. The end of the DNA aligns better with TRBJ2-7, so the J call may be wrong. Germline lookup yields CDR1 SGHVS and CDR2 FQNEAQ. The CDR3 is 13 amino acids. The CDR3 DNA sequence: TGTGCCAGCAGCTTAAGCCCACCCTACGAGCAGTACTTC. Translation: CASSLSPPYEQYF.

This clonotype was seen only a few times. This chain's CDR3 is CASSQSWVGDNEQFF. In nucleotides, the CDR3 is TGCGCCAGCAGCCAAAGCTGGGTTGGGGACAATGAGCAGTTCTTC. The V and J genes are TRBV4-3 and TRBJ2-1, with unresolved D. Trimming stripped 2 bases from V and 5 bases from J, with 13 bases between. The germline gives CDR1 LGHNA, CDR2 YSLEER. The CDR3 contains 15 residues.

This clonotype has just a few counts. CDR3 in DNA: TGTGCTAACACACGGGGCGGGAAGCCCCAGCATTTT. Translation gives CANTRGGKPQHF. This chain connects TRBV28 to TRBJ1-5; maybe TRBD1 (5 bases). Germline V gene data show CDR1 as MDHEN and CDR2 as SYDVKM. The CDR3 covers 12 residues.

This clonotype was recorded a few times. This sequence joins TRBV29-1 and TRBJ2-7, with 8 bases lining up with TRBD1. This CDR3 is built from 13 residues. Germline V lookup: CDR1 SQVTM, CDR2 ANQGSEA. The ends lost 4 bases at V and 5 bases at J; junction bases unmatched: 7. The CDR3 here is CSVATGGGDEQYF. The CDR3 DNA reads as TGCAGCGTTGCCACAGGGGGAGGTGACGAGCAGTACTTC.

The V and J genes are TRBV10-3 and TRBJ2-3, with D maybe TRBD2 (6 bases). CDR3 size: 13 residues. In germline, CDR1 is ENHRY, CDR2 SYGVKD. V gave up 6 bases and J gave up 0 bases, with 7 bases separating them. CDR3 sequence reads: CAISRGSTDTQYF. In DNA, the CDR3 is TGTGCCATCAGCCGGGGGAGCACAGATACGCAGTATTTT.

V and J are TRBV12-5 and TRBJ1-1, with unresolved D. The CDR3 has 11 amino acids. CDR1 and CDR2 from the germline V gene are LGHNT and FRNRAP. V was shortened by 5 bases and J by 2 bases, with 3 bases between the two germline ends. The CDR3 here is CASGTNTEAFF. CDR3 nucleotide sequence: TGTGCTAGTGGTACCAACACTGAAGCTTTCTTT.

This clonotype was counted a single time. The CDR3 DNA follows: TGTGCCAGCAGCCCCGTGGGCACAAGCAATCAGCCCCAGCATTTT. The encoded protein is CASSPVGTSNQPQHF. The rearrangement links TRBV27 to TRBJ1-5; D call uncertain. V was pared by 6 bases and J by 1 base, with 13 bases between. The CDR3 has 15 residues. Germline CDR1 and CDR2: MNHEY and SMNVEV (reference sequence).

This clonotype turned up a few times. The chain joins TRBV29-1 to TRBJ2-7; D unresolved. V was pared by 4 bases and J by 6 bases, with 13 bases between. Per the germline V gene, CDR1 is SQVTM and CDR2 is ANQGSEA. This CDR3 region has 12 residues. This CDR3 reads CSVVVGRGEQYF. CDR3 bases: TGCAGCGTTGTTGTAGGGCGAGGCGAGCAGTACTTC.

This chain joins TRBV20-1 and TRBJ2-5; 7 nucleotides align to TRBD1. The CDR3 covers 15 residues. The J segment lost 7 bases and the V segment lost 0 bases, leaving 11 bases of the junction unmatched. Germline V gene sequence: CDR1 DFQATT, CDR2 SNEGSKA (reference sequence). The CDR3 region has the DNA TGCAGTGCTAGAGAGCGGCGAGGGGGCGACATGACCCAGTACTTC. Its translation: CSARERRGGDMTQYF.

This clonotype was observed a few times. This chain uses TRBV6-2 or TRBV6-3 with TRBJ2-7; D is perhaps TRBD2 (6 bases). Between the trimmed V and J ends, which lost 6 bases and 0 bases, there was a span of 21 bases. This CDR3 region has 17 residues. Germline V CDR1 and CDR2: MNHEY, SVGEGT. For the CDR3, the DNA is TGTGCCAGCAGCTCTCTAGGTGATGGGAGGTACTCCTACGAGCAGTACTTC. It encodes CASSSLGDGRYSYEQYF.

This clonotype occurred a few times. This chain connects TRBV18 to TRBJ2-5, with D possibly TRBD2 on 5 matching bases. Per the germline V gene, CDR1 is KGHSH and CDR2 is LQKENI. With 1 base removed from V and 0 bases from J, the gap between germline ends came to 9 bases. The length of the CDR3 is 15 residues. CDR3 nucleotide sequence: TGTGCCAGCTCACCACGCAGCGGAGACCAAGAGACCCAGTACTTC. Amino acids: CASSPRSGDQETQYF.

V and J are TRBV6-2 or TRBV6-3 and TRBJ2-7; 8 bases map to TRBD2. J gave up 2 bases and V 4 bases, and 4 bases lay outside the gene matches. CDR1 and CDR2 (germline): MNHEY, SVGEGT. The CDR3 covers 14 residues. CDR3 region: CASSSLADTYEQYF. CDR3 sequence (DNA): TGTGCCAGCAGTTCACTAGCGGATACCTACGAGCAGTACTTC.

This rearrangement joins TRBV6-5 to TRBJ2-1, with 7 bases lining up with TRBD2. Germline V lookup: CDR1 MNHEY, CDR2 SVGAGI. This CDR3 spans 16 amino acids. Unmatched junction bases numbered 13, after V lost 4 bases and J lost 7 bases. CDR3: CASSLNSGSSLNEQFF. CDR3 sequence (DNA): TGTGCCAGCAGTTTAAATAGCGGGTCCTCGTTGAATGAGCAGTTCTTC.

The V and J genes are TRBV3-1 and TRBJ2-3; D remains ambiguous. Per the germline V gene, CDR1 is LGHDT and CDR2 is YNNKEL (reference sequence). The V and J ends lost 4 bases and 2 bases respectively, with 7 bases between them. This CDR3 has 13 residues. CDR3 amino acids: CASSPGFTDTQYF. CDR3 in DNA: TGTGCCAGCAGCCCGGGCTTCACAGATACGCAGTATTTT.

The CDR3 protein is CASSPRPSSLSNQPQHF. CDR3 sequence (DNA): TGTGCCAGCAGTCCAAGACCCTCATCTCTCAGCAATCAGCCCCAGCATTTT. The chain is built from TRBV6-1 and TRBJ1-5; no clear D. There are 17 residues in the CDR3. Trimming pared 5 bases from V and 1 base from J, leaving 18 bases between. The germline CDR1 and CDR2 sequences are MNHNS and SASEGT.

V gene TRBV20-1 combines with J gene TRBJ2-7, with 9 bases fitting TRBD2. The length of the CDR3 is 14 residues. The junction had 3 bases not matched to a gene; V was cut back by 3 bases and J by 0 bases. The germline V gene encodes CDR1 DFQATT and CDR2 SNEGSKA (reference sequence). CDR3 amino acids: CSASRAGGSYEQYF. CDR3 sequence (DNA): TGCAGTGCTAGTAGAGCGGGGGGCTCCTACGAGCAGTACTTC.

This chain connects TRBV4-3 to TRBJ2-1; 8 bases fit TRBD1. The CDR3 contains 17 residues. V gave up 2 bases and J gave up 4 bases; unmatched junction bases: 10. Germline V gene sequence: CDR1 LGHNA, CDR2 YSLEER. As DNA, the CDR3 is TGCGCCAGCAGCCAAAGTATCCGGGACAGGTTTTACAATGAGCAGTTCTTC. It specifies CASSQSIRDRFYNEQFF.

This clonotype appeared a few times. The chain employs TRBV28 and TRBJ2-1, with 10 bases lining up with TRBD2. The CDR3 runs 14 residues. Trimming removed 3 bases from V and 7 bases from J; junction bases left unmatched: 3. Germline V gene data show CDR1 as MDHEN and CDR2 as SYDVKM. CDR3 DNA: TGTGCCAGCAGTTTTAGCGGGAGGACGAATGAGCAGTTCTTC. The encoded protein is CASSFSGRTNEQFF.

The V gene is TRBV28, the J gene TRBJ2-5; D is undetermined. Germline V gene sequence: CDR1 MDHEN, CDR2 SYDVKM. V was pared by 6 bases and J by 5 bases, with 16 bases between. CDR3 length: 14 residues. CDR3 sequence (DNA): TGTGCCAGCAGCCCAGTGGGGTCGCGGGAGACCCAGTACTTC. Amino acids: CASSPVGSRETQYF. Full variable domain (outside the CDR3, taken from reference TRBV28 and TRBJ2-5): DVKVTQSSRYLVKRTGEKVFLECVQDMDHENMFWYRQDPGLGLRLIYFSYDVKMKEKGDIPEGYSVSREKKERFSLILESASTNQTSMYLCASSPVGSRETQYFGPGTRLLVL.

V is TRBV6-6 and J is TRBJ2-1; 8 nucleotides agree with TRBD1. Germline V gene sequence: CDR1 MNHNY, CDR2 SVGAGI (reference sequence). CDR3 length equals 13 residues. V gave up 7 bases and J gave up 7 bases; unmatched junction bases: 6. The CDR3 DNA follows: TGTGCCAGCACCTTGGGACAGGCGAATGAGCAGTTCTTC. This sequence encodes CASTLGQANEQFF.